The TCR beta chain described here comes from a study of chemoradiotherapy in HPV16-positive cancers (dated by TCRdb to between 2021 and 2024). About the study as a whole: Using functional T-cell assays on cells from two HPV16-positive patients, the researchers defined candidate HPV-specific T-cell clones and common TCR motifs. The study asked whether T-cell immunity to the HPV oncoproteins E6 and E7 changes during chemoradiotherapy and whether this immunity affects survival. The candidate HPV-specific TCRs and motifs were subsequently tracked in TCR repertoires obtained from approximately 91 patients with HPV-related cancers. The study at large found these results: In HPV16-positive patients, expansion of HPV-responsive T cells during chemoradiotherapy was found to be associated with improved recurrence-free survival. Expansion of candidate HPV-specific clones and E7-related TCR motifs was observed in the tumor microenvironment during treatment, whereas no such expansion was observed for non-HPV-specific T cells. The functional definition of HPV-specific T cells was derived from only two HPV16-positive patients, and the survival association was reported for HPV16-positive patients.

The library relied on the immunoSEQ multiplex PCR assay. TCRdb took this table from immuneACCESS and kept in-frame rearrangements with V and J called. Such tables lack part of the clones; where checked against another copy, unresolved V genes explain under half of the gap, and the rest is unexplained. This sample holds over 10,000 clones; over 75% were observed only once. The ten biggest clones cover almost 6% of the sample. Looking up the germline V gene yields CDR1 KGHSH and CDR2 LQKENI. CDR3 length: 14 amino acids, cysteine to phenylalanine. The kept DNA is CDR3 alone, 42 bases in frame from the first base. Clipping removes 3 bases from V and 10 bases from J, with 7 as the unmatched junction base count. Repertoires were sampled repeatedly over the course of chemoradiotherapy so that clonal expansion in the tumor microenvironment could be followed. With respect to this clone: The specificity of this receptor is unknown. No base-level quality is on record; no much larger clone is a single base apart.

The rearranged segments are TRBV18 and TRBJ2-1, with 9 bases in between that match TRBD1. This sequence was found in a human donor with HPV-associated anogenital cancer. The material was blood, obtained from a patient who underwent chemoradiotherapy. The CDR3 region has the sequence CASSPTTGGLEQFF. The DNA sequence is TGTGCCAGCTCACCGACTACAGGGGGCCTCGAGCAGTTCTTC.